Listed below are T cell receptor beta chains from one sample, sequenced in a study of early T cells in non-severe SARS-CoV-2 infection. One entry per CDR3 protein results from TCRdb running MiXCR on the 5' RACE reads. This sample has some 110,000 distinct CDR3 sequences, with around 14% found just once. The sequenced material came from whole blood. These TCRs come from an adult who was a healthcare worker with PCR-confirmed SARS-CoV-2 infection or an uninfected control (not recorded which). Both conserved end residues are part of each CDR3. The D gene is left open where the match is weak. A row's size may be missing; if present it is once, few, many or a size class.

CDR3,DNA,D,length,size,J,V
CASSEGPNQHQHF,TGCGCCAGCAGCGAAGGGCCAAATCAGCACCAGCATTTT,NA,13,NA,TRBJ1-5,TRBV5-1
CASTTTRVGGSPLHF,TGTGCCAGCACCACCACCCGGGTAGGAGGTTCACCCCTCCACTTT,NA,15,NA,TRBJ1-6,TRBV11-2
CSAIRRGRDNEQFF,TGCAGTGCTATCCGGCGGGGGCGGGATAATGAGCAGTTCTTC,NA,14,many,TRBJ2-1,TRBV20-1
CATSDAPYEQYF,TGTGCCACTTCAGACGCACCCTACGAGCAGTACTTC,NA,12,NA,TRBJ2-7,TRBV10-3
CASSQDFYIQYF,TGTGCCAGCAGCCAGGACTTCTACATTCAGTACTTC,NA,12,NA,TRBJ2-4,TRBV7-9
CASRLGGAYEQYF,TGTGCCAGCCGCCTGGGCGGCGCCTACGAGCAGTACTTC,NA,13,NA,TRBJ2-7,TRBV28
CASSSVNTEAFF,TGTGCCAGCAGCTCCGTGAACACTGAAGCTTTCTTT,NA,12,few,TRBJ1-1,TRBV11-2
CASSLHLDSGGWQPQHF,TGTGCCAGCAGCCTTCACTTGGACAGTGGAGGATGGCAGCCCCAGCATTTT,NA,17,many,TRBJ1-5,TRBV6-1
CASSLEGGSPLHF,TGTGCCAGCAGTCTTGAGGGAGGATCACCCCTCCACTTT,NA,13,few,TRBJ1-6,TRBV12-3/TRBV12-4
CAISQDRDDEAFF,TGTGCCATCAGTCAGGACAGGGATGATGAAGCTTTCTTT,TRBD1,13,many,TRBJ1-1,TRBV10-3
CAISQGTGELFF,TGTGCCATCAGCCAGGGCACCGGGGAGCTGTTTTTT,NA,12,NA,TRBJ2-2,TRBV10-3
CASSFYGLNSNQPQHF,TGTGCCAGCAGCTTTTATGGACTGAATAGCAATCAGCCCCAGCATTTT,NA,16,NA,TRBJ1-5,TRBV7-9
CSAQSGTGVTDTQYF,TGCAGTGCTCAGTCCGGGACAGGGGTGACAGATACGCAGTATTTT,TRBD1,15,NA,TRBJ2-3,TRBV20-1
CASSGQGGTDTQYF,TGTGCCAGCAGCGGACAGGGTGGCACAGATACGCAGTATTTT,TRBD1,14,few,TRBJ2-3,TRBV27
CASSQVERGLTEQFF,TGCGCCAGCAGCCAAGTCGAGAGGGGGCTGACTGAGCAGTTCTTC,TRBD1,15,NA,TRBJ2-1,TRBV4-1
CATSDSRLRTDTQYF,TGTGCCACCAGTGATTCACGCCTAAGGACGGATACGCAGTATTTT,NA,15,few,TRBJ2-3,TRBV24-1
CASSRGAYTDTQYF,TGTGCCAGCAGCCGGGGGGCCTACACAGATACGCAGTATTTT,NA,14,few,TRBJ2-3,TRBV12-3/TRBV12-4
CASSLTGLRNNSPLHF,TGTGCCAGCAGCTTAACGGGGTTGAGGAATAATTCACCCCTCCACTTT,NA,16,NA,TRBJ1-6,TRBV7-3
CASSLQGGGIYGYTF,TGTGCCAGCAGCTTACAGGGCGGAGGCATCTATGGCTACACCTTC,NA,15,NA,TRBJ1-2,TRBV14
CASSVLQMNTEAFF,TGTGCCAGCAGTGTTTTACAGATGAACACTGAAGCTTTCTTT,NA,14,few,TRBJ1-1,TRBV2
CASSYSLQYNEQFF,TGTGCCAGCAGTTACTCACTGCAGTACAATGAGCAGTTCTTC,NA,14,NA,TRBJ2-1,TRBV6-5
CASSLQGRTRTGELFF,TGCGCCAGCAGCTTACAGGGAAGGACGAGGACCGGGGAGCTGTTTTTT,NA,16,NA,TRBJ2-2,TRBV5-1
CASQQGSNSPLHF,TGTGCCAGCCAACAGGGGAGTAACTCACCCCTCCACTTT,TRBD1,13,few,TRBJ1-6,TRBV10-3
CASRRDHSGNTIYF,TGTGCCAGCAGAAGGGACCACTCTGGAAACACCATATATTTT,NA,14,few,TRBJ1-3,TRBV14
CAWSQVPYEQYF,TGTGCCTGGAGCCAGGTTCCCTACGAGCAGTACTTC,NA,12,few,TRBJ2-7,TRBV30
CASSPPTWKATQYF,TGTGCCAGCAGTCCACCTACTTGGAAGGCTACGCAGTATTTT,NA,14,few,TRBJ2-3,TRBV12-3/TRBV12-4
CASSLPSGGGSYEQYF,TGTGCCAGCAGCTTACCGTCCGGAGGGGGCTCCTACGAGCAGTACTTC,NA,16,NA,TRBJ2-7,TRBV7-9
CASSLMDRAPYNEQFF,TGTGCCAGCAGCTTAATGGACAGGGCCCCCTACAATGAGCAGTTCTTC,TRBD1,16,NA,TRBJ2-1,TRBV13
CSASGPGGGLTDTQYF,TGCAGTGCTAGTGGGCCGGGAGGGGGACTCACAGATACGCAGTATTTT,TRBD2,16,NA,TRBJ2-3,TRBV20-1
CASSLGGAGNSPLHF,TGCGCCAGCAGCTTGGGGGGCGCAGGGAATTCACCCCTCCACTTT,NA,15,many,TRBJ1-6,TRBV5-1
CASSQGLAGNNEQFF,TGCGCCAGCAGCCAAGGACTAGCGGGGAACAATGAGCAGTTCTTC,TRBD2,15,NA,TRBJ2-1,TRBV5-1
CASCRGDTNTEAFF,TGTGCCAGCTGCCGGGGGGACACAAACACTGAAGCTTTCTTT,NA,14,many,TRBJ1-1,TRBV9
CSVGTDTQYF,TGCAGCGTTGGCACAGATACGCAGTATTTT,NA,10,many,TRBJ2-3,TRBV29-1
CASSRGPNEQFF,TGTGCCAGCAGCCGTGGACCCAATGAGCAGTTCTTC,NA,12,many,TRBJ2-1,TRBV7-6
CSVGAEAFF,TGCAGCGTTGGGGCTGAAGCTTTCTTT,NA,9,NA,TRBJ1-1,TRBV29-1
CASSPTGKRSPLHF,TGTGCCAGCAGCCCGACAGGGAAGAGGTCACCCCTCCACTTT,TRBD1,14,few,TRBJ1-6,TRBV3-1
CASSRTIGTENEQFF,TGTGCCAGCAGCCGCACCATCGGAACCGAAAATGAGCAGTTCTTC,NA,15,NA,TRBJ2-1,TRBV7-3
CASSRSNQPQHF,TGTGCCAGCTCCAGGAGCAATCAGCCCCAGCATTTT,NA,12,NA,TRBJ1-5,TRBV2
CASSPTQDNYGYTF,TGTGCCAGCTCACCAACACAGGATAACTATGGCTACACCTTC,NA,14,NA,TRBJ1-2,TRBV18
CASSLPGWKSYTF,TGTGCCAGCAGCCTGCCAGGGTGGAAGAGCTACACCTTC,NA,13,NA,TRBJ1-2,TRBV14
CASSRQGTSGGETQYF,TGTGCCAGCAGCCGACAAGGAACTAGCGGGGGAGAGACCCAGTACTTC,TRBD2,16,few,TRBJ2-5,TRBV3-1
CASSTSLVQGLGSPLHF,TGTGCCAGCAGCACCTCTCTGGTACAGGGTTTGGGTTCACCCCTCCACTTT,NA,17,few,TRBJ1-6,TRBV5-4